Each of the 29 T cell receptor beta chains below was sequenced from the same sample in a study of metastatic and nonmetastatic thyroid tumors. Using MiXCR, TCRdb reanalyzed the PCR reads. The data hold tens of thousands of clones, with 17% observed a single time. There were no patients who had received any treatment before thyroid surgery. What was sequenced was tumor tissue. The receptors shown here come from a female donor with papillary thyroid cancer or a benign thyroid nodule (not recorded which). Some clones in this sample may be carry-over from other donors' samples.

This clone was seen repeatedly, ten times or more. The chain is built from TRBV2 and TRBJ2-7; D not resolved. This CDR3 is 11 amino acids long. The V and J ends lost 4 bases and 4 bases respectively, with 5 bases between them. The germline V gene encodes CDR1 SNHLY and CDR2 FYNNEI. CDR3 sequence: CASSVGYEQYF. The CDR3 bases are TGTGCCAGCAGTGTTGGTTACGAGCAGTACTTC.

The chain uses TRBV20-1 and TRBJ1-2; the D gene is possibly TRBD1 (6 bases). Germline V gives CDR1 DFQATT, CDR2 SNEGSKA (reference sequence). The V and J ends lost 0 bases and 4 bases respectively, with 15 bases between them. This CDR3 has 15 residues. The CDR3 bases are TGCAGTGCTAGAGATGCCTCCGGGACACCCTATGGCTACACCTTC. This gives the protein CSARDASGTPYGYTF.

This clone has at least ten counts. V and J are TRBV7-2 and TRBJ1-3; D gene ambiguous. The V end lost 2 bases, the J end lost 2 bases, and 7 bases lay between the germline ends. This CDR3 has 14 residues. Per germline, CDR1 SGHTA and CDR2 FQGNSA. CDR3 sequence (DNA): TGTGCCAGCAGCTTAATAGGAACTGGAAACACCATATATTTT. It is translated as CASSLIGTGNTIYF.

The genes are TRBV28 and TRBJ2-3, with 9 positions matching TRBD2. V was pared by 6 bases and J by 2 bases, with 12 bases of the junction left unmatched. The CDR3 covers 17 residues. Germline CDR1 is MDHEN and CDR2 is SYDVKM. The CDR3 coding sequence is TGTGCCAGCAGCCTATTAACTAGCGGGCAAATCACAGATACGCAGTATTTT. Amino acid sequence: CASSLLTSGQITDTQYF.

This clone was detected ten times or more. The V call is TRBV30, the J call TRBJ1-2, with D possibly TRBD1 on 5 matching bases. Per the germline V gene, CDR1 is GTSNPN and CDR2 is SVGIG (reference sequence). Trimming pared 0 bases from V and 8 bases from J, leaving 7 bases between. This CDR3 has 11 amino acids. CDR3: CAWSVWGGYTF. CDR3 bases: TGTGCCTGGAGTGTTTGGGGCGGCTACACCTTC. Together with reference TRBV30 and TRBJ1-2, the CDR3 gives the full variable domain: SQTIHQWPATLVQPVGSPLSLECTVEGTSNPNLYWYRQAAGRGLQLLFYSVGIGQISSEVPQNLSASRPQDRQFILSSKKLLLSDSGFYLCAWSVWGGYTFGSGTRLTVV.

The chain links TRBV5-1 to TRBJ2-1, with 7 bases fitting TRBD2. The CDR3 sequence is 15 residues long. After removal of 3 bases from V and 7 bases from J, the junction contained 10 bases not matched to a gene. Per germline, CDR1 SGHRS and CDR2 YFSETQ. The CDR3, as DNA: TGCGCCAGCAGCTCGTGGGCGGGAGCAGGGAATGAGCAGTTCTTC. It translates to CASSSWAGAGNEQFF.

This clone was picked up many times. DNA for the CDR3: TGTGCCAGCAGCCACCTAACAGGGGGCGCCGGCGGCTACACCTTC. The encoded protein is CASSHLTGGAGGYTF. This chain uses TRBV16 with TRBJ1-2, with TRBD1 matching over 9 bases. The trim removed 3 bases at V and 8 bases at J, leaving 10 bases unmatched. The CDR3 runs to 15 residues. Germline V lookup: CDR1 KGHSY, CDR2 FQNENV.

Many counts were recorded for this clone. This rearrangement joins TRBV27 to TRBJ2-7, with TRBD1 matching over 9 bases. Germline CDR1 and CDR2: MNHEY and SMNVEV (reference sequence). After removal of 4 bases from V and 1 base from J, the junction contained 5 bases not matched to a gene. This CDR3 has 15 amino acids. CDR3 sequence reads: CASSSPGTGSYEQYF. The DNA of the CDR3 is TGTGCCAGCAGTTCCCCCGGGACAGGGTCCTACGAGCAGTACTTC.

In this sample, this clone turned up many times. The chain uses TRBV7-9 and TRBJ2-2; D not resolved. V lost 5 bases, J lost 6 bases, and 16 bases lay in between. CDR3 length equals 15 residues. The germline CDR1 and CDR2 sequences are SEHNR and FQNEAQ (reference sequence). DNA for the CDR3: TGTGCCAGCAGCCCACTCCTGGGGATCTCCGGGGAGCTGTTTTTT. It yields the protein CASSPLLGISGELFF.

This clone was seen many times. This chain joins TRBV9 and TRBJ2-1, with D hard to call. Trimming cost V 4 bases and J 5 bases, with 4 bases left between them. CDR1 is SGDLS and CDR2 is YYNGEE in the germline V gene. The CDR3 length is 11 residues. CDR3 region: CASSTDNEQFF. In DNA, the CDR3 is TGTGCCAGCAGCACAGACAATGAGCAGTTCTTC.

This clone was detected many times. The chain uses TRBV20-1 and TRBJ1-1; 8 positions agree with TRBD1. Unmatched junction bases numbered 9, after V lost 6 bases and J lost 0 bases. CDR3 length: 15 amino acids. Germline CDR1 is DFQATT and CDR2 is SNEGSKA (reference sequence). The CDR3 DNA sequence: TGCAGTGCAAGACAGGGGAGATTGATGAACACTGAAGCTTTCTTT. This translates into CSARQGRLMNTEAFF.

As concerns this clone: At one end the junction does not follow the germline gene, possibly because of a read error. The gene calls are TRBV11-3 and TRBJ2-7, with D tentatively TRBD1 or TRBD2 (5 bases each). Germline V gene lookup returns CDR1 SGHNT and CDR2 YENEEA. The CDR3 totals 14 residues. Written as DNA, the CDR3 is TGTGCCAGCAGCCCCCGGGACGCTGTCTACGATCAGTACTTC. This translates into CASSPRDAVYDQYF.

The chain is built from TRBV20-1 and TRBJ2-7; TRBD2 is a possible D gene (5 bases). This CDR3 is built from 16 residues. V lost 3 bases and J 0 bases, leaving 18 bases between the germline ends. The germline gives CDR1 DFQATT, CDR2 SNEGSKA (reference sequence). The CDR3 DNA is TGCAGTGCTAGGGCGAGGGTCAATGGGATCTCCTACGAGCAGTACTTC. Its protein is CSARARVNGISYEQYF.

The sample holds many counts of this clone. J is TRBJ2-3 and V is TRBV19; 7 bases agree with TRBD1. The junction had 3 bases not matched to a gene; V was cut back by 5 bases and J by 1 base. The CDR3 sequence is 14 residues long. The germline V gene has CDR1 LNHDA and CDR2 SQIVND (reference sequence). CDR3 nucleotides: TGTGCCAGTAGTGAAACAGGGGGCACAGATACGCAGTATTTT. Protein: CASSETGGTDTQYF.

This clone appeared a few times. A much larger clone lies a single base off, so this may be a read error. J is TRBJ1-4 and V is TRBV6-1; D is uncertain. The CDR3 is 15 amino acids. CDR1 and CDR2 (germline): MNHNS, SASEGT. Trimming shortened V by 6 bases and J by 4 bases, and 15 bases separated the two germline ends. This chain's CDR3 is CASRPGGSFNEKLFF. The CDR3 bases are TGTGCCAGCAGGCCCGGAGGCAGTTTTAATGAAAAACTGTTTTTT.

This clone was observed many times. The chain recombines TRBV6-1 with TRBJ2-7; TRBD2 aligns across 9 bases. CDR1 MNHNS and CDR2 SASEGT come from the germline V gene. V lost 6 bases and J lost 6; bases outside the gene matches: 9. The CDR3 is 14 residues long. CDR3 coding DNA: TGTGCCAGCAGCCCCTCCACAGCGGGAGGCGAGCAGTACTTC. Protein product: CASSPSTAGGEQYF.

This clone has ten or more counts. CDR3 amino acids: CATFQRTDSYNEQFF. CDR3 nucleotide sequence: TGTGCCACCTTTCAACGAACGGATTCCTACAATGAGCAGTTCTTC. The chain is built from TRBV27 and TRBJ2-1; D remains ambiguous. The CDR3 covers 15 residues. Germline lookup yields CDR1 MNHEY and CDR2 SMNVEV (reference sequence). Trimming took 10 bases from V and 1 from J, leaving 17 bases between them.

This clone was detected many times. This rearrangement joins TRBV7-3 to TRBJ2-6; TRBD2 aligns across 13 bases. V was clipped by 5 bases and J by 0 bases; unmatched bases: 10. This CDR3 spans 20 amino acids. Germline V gene data show CDR1 as SGHTA and CDR2 as FQGTGA. Here the CDR3 DNA reads TGTGCCAGCAGCGACGGACGGACTAGCGGGAGATACTCTGGGGCCAACGTCCTGACTTTC. Amino acid sequence: CASSDGRTSGRYSGANVLTF. The full variable domain, with the rest looked up from reference TRBV7-3 and TRBJ2-6, is GAGVSQTPSNKVTEKGKYVELRCDPISGHTALYWYRQSLGQGPEFLIYFQGTGAADDSGLPNDRFFAVRPEGSVSTLKIQRTERGDSAVYLCASSDGRTSGRYSGANVLTFGAGSRLTVL.

On this clone: This may be a read error, as it is one base from a much larger clone. The same CDR3 arises from other DNA sequences in this sample as well. This chain connects TRBV24-1 to TRBJ2-7; D gene unclear. The CDR3 has 14 amino acids. V was clipped by 9 bases and J by 7 bases, with 21 bases between them. CDR1 KGHDR and CDR2 SFDVKD come from the germline V gene. The CDR3 spells CATPRTLSQDEQYF. CDR3 DNA: TGTGCCACCCCCCGAACTTTAAGTCAGGATGAGCAGTACTTC.

This clone has ten or more counts. Different DNA sequences within this sample yield the same CDR3. The rearrangement links TRBV20-1 to TRBJ1-1, with D unresolved. The germline CDR1 and CDR2 sequences are DFQATT and SNEGSKA (reference sequence). V dropped 4 bases and J dropped 1 base, with 7 bases sitting between them. CDR3 length: 12 amino acids. This CDR3 is CSAMSGNTEAFF. The DNA for the CDR3 is TGCAGTGCTATGTCCGGGAACACTGAAGCTTTCTTT.

A few counts support this clone. One end of the junction is discordant with germline, which a read error may explain. The chain employs TRBV12-3 or TRBV12-4 and TRBJ2-1, with 9 bases matching TRBD2. The CDR3 loop spans 17 amino acids. CDR3 DNA: TGTTCCAGCAGTTTTCAACACCTGACTAGCGGTCACAATGAGCAGTTCTTC. Residues: CSSSFQHLTSGHNEQFF.

This clone appeared many times. This sequence joins TRBV20-1 and TRBJ2-7; the match to TRBD1 covers 8 bases. J gave up 3 bases and V 6 bases, and 10 bases lay outside the gene matches. This CDR3 region has 14 residues. In germline, CDR1 is DFQATT, CDR2 SNEGSKA (reference sequence). The CDR3: CSAITSGTGYEQYF. DNA for the CDR3: TGCAGTGCCATTACTTCCGGGACAGGCTACGAGCAGTACTTC.

This clone came up once. Other DNA variants within this sample encode the same CDR3. The gene calls are TRBV5-1 and TRBJ2-3; the D call may be TRBD1 or TRBD2 (5 bases each). The germline gives CDR1 SGHRS, CDR2 YFSETQ. The CDR3 is made up of 16 amino acids. The germline V and J ends were trimmed by 0 bases and 1 base, with 12 bases remaining between them. The CDR3 here is CASSLVVGTGTDTQYF. CDR3 bases: TGCGCCAGCAGCTTGGTCGTAGGGACGGGCACAGATACGCAGTATTTT.

This clone was seen at least ten times. The genes are TRBV5-4 and TRBJ2-7; D unresolved. The CDR3 is 12 residues long. V lost 4 bases, J lost 4 bases, and 9 bases lay in between. Germline lookup yields CDR1 SGHNT and CDR2 YYREEE (reference sequence). CDR3 residues: CASSQEGYEQYF. In DNA form, the CDR3 reads TGTGCCAGCAGCCAAGAAGGATACGAGCAGTACTTC.

On this clone: A single base separates this from a much larger clone, so it may be a read error. The V and J genes are TRBV6-6 and TRBJ2-5, with 11 bases that match TRBD2. CDR1 is MNHNY, CDR2 SVGAGI, per germline (reference sequence). The V gene end was trimmed by 2 bases and the J gene end by 5 bases; junction bases not matched to a gene: 10. The CDR3 has 17 amino acids. CDR3 sequence (DNA): TGTGCCAGCAGTTACACAGGACTAGCGGGTGGCCGGGAGACCCAGTACTTC. Protein: CASSYTGLAGGRETQYF.

This clone was observed many times. The chain's CDR3 is CASSLGGLALNEQFF. Here the CDR3 DNA reads TGTGCCAGCAGCTTAGGGGGACTAGCGCTAAATGAGCAGTTCTTC. The J gene is TRBJ2-1, the V gene TRBV7-9; 10 nucleotides align to TRBD2. The CDR3 totals 15 residues. The V gene's germline CDR1 is SEHNR and CDR2 FQNEAQ (reference sequence). V was pared by 1 base and J by 7 bases, with 4 bases of the junction left unmatched.

This clone was picked up many times. V usage is TRBV2 and J usage is TRBJ2-1, with D possibly matching TRBD2 (6 bases). V was clipped by 6 bases and J by 12 bases, with 21 bases between them. The CDR3 is 14 residues long. Looked up from germline, CDR1 is SNHLY and CDR2 is FYNNEI. In DNA, the CDR3 is TGTGCCAGCAGCGCCCGGGGGACCCGAACGGGGCAGTTCTTC. Translating it yields CASSARGTRTGQFF.

Turning to this clone: A much more abundant neighbour one base away suggests this may be a read error. The sample holds other DNA sequences that translate to the same CDR3. The chain has TRBV19 and TRBJ2-2; the D is unclear. CDR3 length: 15 amino acids. Germline CDR1 and CDR2: LNHDA and SQIVND (reference sequence). CDR3 residues: CVSAPVGRDTGELFF. The CDR3 nucleotides read TGTGTCAGTGCCCCGGTTGGGCGCGACACCGGGGAGCTGTTTTTT.

This clone was seen repeatedly, ten times or more. The chain carries TRBV28 and TRBJ2-3; 7 bases are shared with TRBD2. J gave up 8 bases and V 6 bases, and 5 bases lay outside the gene matches. This CDR3 region has 12 residues. Looked up from germline, CDR1 is MDHEN and CDR2 is SYDVKM. The CDR3 loop reads CASRPWGGTQYF. The CDR3 DNA sequence: TGTGCCAGCAGGCCCTGGGGGGGTACGCAGTATTTT. The complete variable domain, with remaining parts taken from reference TRBV28 and TRBJ2-3, reads DVKVTQSSRYLVKRTGEKVFLECVQDMDHENMFWYRQDPGLGLRLIYFSYDVKMKEKGDIPEGYSVSREKKERFSLILESASTNQTSMYLCASRPWGGTQYFGPGTRLTVL.